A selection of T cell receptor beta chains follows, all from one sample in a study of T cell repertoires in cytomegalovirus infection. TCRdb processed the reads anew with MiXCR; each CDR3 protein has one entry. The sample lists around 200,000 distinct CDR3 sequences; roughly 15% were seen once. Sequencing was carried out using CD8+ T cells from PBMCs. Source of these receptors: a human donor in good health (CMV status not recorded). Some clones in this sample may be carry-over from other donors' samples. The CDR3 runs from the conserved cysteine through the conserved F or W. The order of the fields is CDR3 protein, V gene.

CDR3aa: CASSERETDQETQYF
v_gene: TRBV25-1

CDR3aa: CASSYSREDRVTDTQYF
v_gene: TRBV6-2/TRBV6-3

CDR3aa: CASSVPGGGATDTQYF
v_gene: TRBV7-2

CDR3aa: CASMDTGELFF
v_gene: TRBV2

CDR3aa: CASILGQEAQETQYF
v_gene: TRBV6-2/TRBV6-3

CDR3aa: CASSGPTESYRRNEKLFF
v_gene: TRBV28

CDR3aa: CASSLRDRVQNEQFF
v_gene: TRBV7-2

CDR3aa: CASSLGGRTDTQYF
v_gene: TRBV2

CDR3aa: CASSQRTGNTEAFF
v_gene: TRBV7-9

CDR3aa: CASSSIAGGDQETQYF
v_gene: TRBV28

CDR3aa: CSVERGTGAPNEQFF
v_gene: TRBV29-1

CDR3aa: CASSLAGTENNEQFF
v_gene: TRBV7-9

CDR3aa: CASSSGKAGGNTDTQYF
v_gene: TRBV11-2

CDR3aa: CASGVAYEQYF
v_gene: TRBV5-6

CDR3aa: CASGWGGEETQYF
v_gene: TRBV28

CDR3aa: CASTSGTVYGYTF
v_gene: TRBV7-8

CDR3aa: CASSLNIRTGGSRGNQPQHF
v_gene: TRBV28

CDR3aa: CASSEALLAGGSNEQFF
v_gene: TRBV6-1

CDR3aa: CASREVLESEQPQHF
v_gene: TRBV28

CDR3aa: CASSQGRSSYEQYF
v_gene: TRBV12-3/TRBV12-4

CDR3aa: CSATRDGENTEAFF
v_gene: TRBV20-1

CDR3aa: CASSPRVGNTEAFF
v_gene: TRBV7-2

CDR3aa: CASSAKGGTQYF
v_gene: TRBV7-6

CDR3aa: CASSALIRDRGSSPLHF
v_gene: TRBV6-1

CDR3aa: CASSIPPQGQNQPQHF
v_gene: TRBV19

CDR3aa: CACTGATEAFF
v_gene: TRBV12-3/TRBV12-4

CDR3aa: CASSPRTGTPGNTIYF
v_gene: TRBV6-6

CDR3aa: CASSPYGHTEAFF
v_gene: TRBV14

CDR3aa: CASSGGNNEQFF
v_gene: TRBV7-6